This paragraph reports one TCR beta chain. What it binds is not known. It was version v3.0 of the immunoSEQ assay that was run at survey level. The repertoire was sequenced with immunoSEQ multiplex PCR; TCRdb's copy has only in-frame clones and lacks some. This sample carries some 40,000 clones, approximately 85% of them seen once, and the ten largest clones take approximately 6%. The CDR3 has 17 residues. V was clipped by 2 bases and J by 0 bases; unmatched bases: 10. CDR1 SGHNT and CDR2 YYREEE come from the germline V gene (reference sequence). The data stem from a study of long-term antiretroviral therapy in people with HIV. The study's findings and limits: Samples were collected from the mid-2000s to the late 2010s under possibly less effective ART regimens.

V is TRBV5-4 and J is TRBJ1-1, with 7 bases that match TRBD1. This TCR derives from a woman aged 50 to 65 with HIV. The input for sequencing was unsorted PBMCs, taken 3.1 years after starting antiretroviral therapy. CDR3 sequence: CASSFSHKGAVNTEAFF. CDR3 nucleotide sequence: TGTGCCAGCAGCTTCTCTCATAAGGGGGCGGTGAACACTGAAGCTTTCTTT.